These 14 T cell receptor beta chains originate from one sample sequenced in a study of long-term antiretroviral therapy in people with HIV. immunoSEQ v3.0 was run at survey level. Libraries were prepared by immunoSEQ multiplex PCR; TCRdb keeps only in-frame clonotypes and omits some of them. The sample consists of tens of thousands of clones, 80% to 90% of them appearing once. Sample: unsorted PBMCs, taken 0.2 years before starting antiretroviral therapy. These receptors originate from a man in his late teens or twenties with HIV.

This sequence joins TRBV7-9 and TRBJ2-1; possible D gene TRBD2, 5 bases. The length of the CDR3 is 16 residues. V gave up 4 bases and J gave up 0 bases, with 13 bases separating them. Germline CDR1 reads SEHNR; CDR2 reads FQNEAQ (reference sequence). The CDR3 bases are TGTGCCAGCAGCTCCCAAGGAGGTGGCTCCTACAATGAGCAGTTCTTC. Protein: CASSSQGGGSYNEQFF.

The V call is TRBV19, the J call TRBJ2-7; weak D call: TRBD2 (6 bases). The germline V and J ends were trimmed by 5 bases and 0 bases, with 14 bases remaining between them. Germline CDR1 and CDR2: LNHDA and SQIVND (reference sequence). The CDR3 runs to 15 residues. Here the CDR3 DNA reads TGTGCCAGTAGTGCTCTAGCGACGAGCTCCTACGAGCAGTACTTC. Protein: CASSALATSSYEQYF.

The chain links TRBV7-2 to TRBJ1-1; 10 bases align to TRBD1. CDR3 length equals 16 residues. V dropped 3 bases and J dropped 5; count of bases not matched to a gene: 9. CDR1 is SGHTA and CDR2 is FQGNSA in the germline V gene. The CDR3 protein is CASSFSTGGGKTEAFF. CDR3 nucleotide sequence: TGTGCCAGCAGCTTTTCGACAGGGGGCGGGAAAACTGAAGCTTTCTTT.

This chain links TRBV18 with TRBJ2-7; weak D call: TRBD2 (5 bases). V dropped 5 bases and J dropped 2 bases, with 10 bases sitting between them. Per the germline V gene, CDR1 is KGHSH and CDR2 is LQKENI. This CDR3 spans 13 amino acids. The CDR3 loop reads CASSDKGAYEQYF. CDR3 nucleotide sequence: TGTGCCAGCTCAGATAAGGGAGCCTACGAGCAGTACTTC.

The chain employs TRBV5-1 and TRBJ2-3; D may correspond to TRBD1 or TRBD2 (5 bases each). Trimming left V 3 bases short and J 0 bases short, with 11 bases between. Germline lookup yields CDR1 SGHRS and CDR2 YFSETQ. The CDR3 spans 15 residues. DNA of the CDR3: TGCGCCAGCAGCTGGAGGACAACTAGCACAGATACGCAGTATTTT. As protein: CASSWRTTSTDTQYF.

V and J are TRBV18 and TRBJ2-7; D is unresolved. The CDR3 runs 15 residues. Germline V lookup: CDR1 KGHSH, CDR2 LQKENI. The V and J ends lost 1 base and 0 bases respectively, with 10 bases between them. CDR3 amino acids: CASSPLDGTSYEQYF. For the CDR3, the DNA is TGTGCCAGCTCACCACTGGACGGAACCTCCTACGAGCAGTACTTC. Using reference TRBV18 and TRBJ2-7 for the parts outside the CDR3, the full variable domain is NAGVMQNPRHLVRRRGQEARLRCSPMKGHSHVYWYRQLPEEGLKFMVYLQKENIIDESGMPKERFSAEFPKEGPSILRIQQVVRGDSAAYFCASSPLDGTSYEQYFGPGTRLTVT.

V is TRBV27 and J is TRBJ1-1; D not resolved. The CDR3 loop spans 12 amino acids. Trimming cost V 4 bases and J 0 bases, with 3 bases left between them. CDR1 is MNHEY and CDR2 is SMNVEV in the germline V gene (reference sequence). The CDR3 loop reads CASSSVNTEAFF. Written as DNA, the CDR3 is TGTGCCAGCAGTTCCGTGAACACTGAAGCTTTCTTT.

This clone was detected only once. The V call is TRBV7-9, the J call TRBJ1-5; D is unresolved. Germline loops: CDR1 SEHNR, CDR2 FQNEAQ (reference sequence). V was clipped by 0 bases and J by 5 bases, with 5 bases between them. CDR3 size: 13 residues. The CDR3 is CASSLASDQPQHF. CDR3 in DNA: TGTGCCAGCAGCTTAGCTTCCGATCAGCCCCAGCATTTT.

The V call is TRBV9, the J call TRBJ2-3; 10 bases match TRBD2. In germline, CDR1 is SGDLS, CDR2 YYNGEE. Germline trimming cut 4 bases from V and 4 bases from J; bases unmatched to any gene: 15. The CDR3 length is 18 residues. This chain's CDR3 is CASSPNPTSGPGADTQYF. CDR3 coding DNA: TGTGCCAGCAGCCCCAATCCGACTAGCGGGCCGGGAGCAGATACGCAGTATTTT.

The CDR3 DNA sequence: TGCGCCAGCAGCTTGGAGGGTAGCGGTTACAATGAGCAGTTCTTC. Translated, it gives CASSLEGSGYNEQFF. The chain couples TRBV5-1 to TRBJ2-1; D is perhaps TRBD2 (6 bases). CDR1 is SGHRS, CDR2 YFSETQ, per germline. V was shortened by 0 bases and J by 4 bases, with 11 bases between the two germline ends. CDR3 length: 15 amino acids.

V gene TRBV4-3 combines with J gene TRBJ2-7; D possibly corresponds to TRBD1 (6 bases). V lost 0 bases, J lost 1 base, and 13 bases lay in between. Germline loops: CDR1 LGHNA, CDR2 YSLEER. The CDR3 is 16 residues long. CDR3 loop: CASSQDGPGASYEQYF. CDR3 nucleotides: TGCGCCAGCAGCCAAGATGGTCCAGGGGCGTCCTACGAGCAGTACTTC.

The chain uses TRBV7-9 and TRBJ2-3, with D unclear. The CDR3 is 11 residues long. CDR1 and CDR2 from the germline V gene are SEHNR and FQNEAQ (reference sequence). The germline V and J ends were trimmed by 4 bases and 2 bases, with 1 base remaining between them. CDR3 loop: CASSYTDTQYF. The CDR3 DNA reads as TGTGCCAGCAGCTACACAGATACGCAGTATTTT. The full variable domain, in which reference TRBV7-9 and TRBJ2-3 provide the parts outside the CDR3, is DTGVSQNPRHKITKRGQNVTFRCDPISEHNRLYWYRQTLGQGPEFLTYFQNEAQLEKSRLLSDRFSAERPKGSFSTLEIQRTEQGDSAMYLCASSYTDTQYFGPGTRLTVL.

V and J are TRBV14 and TRBJ1-4; D is possibly TRBD1 (6 bases). This CDR3 contains 16 residues. Trimming left V 1 base short and J 7 bases short, with 16 bases between. Germline assignment: CDR1 SGHDN and CDR2 FVKESK. The DNA of the CDR3 is TGTGCCAGCAGCCAAGGCCCTAGAACAGGGATTGAAAAACTGTTTTTT. It codes for CASSQGPRTGIEKLFF.

V usage is TRBV4-3 and J usage is TRBJ2-3; 8 bases are a match to TRBD2. The CDR3 loop spans 15 amino acids. The junction had 2 bases not matched to a gene; V was cut back by 1 base and J by 2 bases. Germline V gives CDR1 LGHNA, CDR2 YSLEER. The CDR3 loop is CASSQARGVTDTQYF. The CDR3 DNA sequence: TGCGCCAGCAGCCAAGCGCGGGGGGTCACAGATACGCAGTATTTT.